Shown below are 16 T cell receptor beta chains from a single sample sequenced in a study of OX40 agonist ivuxolimab in advanced cancers. The data were produced by immunoSEQ multiplex PCR, yet TCRdb's version contains in-frame clones alone and is incomplete. Altogether fewer than 13,000 clones are present, 79% being singletons, with the ten largest covering over 30%. Specimen: CD4+ or CD8+ T cells sorted from blood, collected in a trial of the OX40 agonist ivuxolimab. The receptors were sampled from an adult with an advanced solid tumor such as melanoma, head and neck, liver or kidney cancer.

The chain's CDR3 is CASRLVNTEAFF. DNA of the CDR3: TGTGCCAGCAGATTAGTGAACACTGAAGCTTTCTTT. The genes are TRBV6-1 and TRBJ1-1; D gene ambiguous. In germline, CDR1 is MNHNS, CDR2 SASEGT. The CDR3 is 12 residues long. V lost 6 bases, J lost 0 bases, and 5 bases lay in between.

The chain employs TRBV27 and TRBJ2-2; 12 positions agree with TRBD1. CDR1 and CDR2 from the germline V gene are MNHEY and SMNVEV (reference sequence). The CDR3 totals 15 residues. Trimming at V came to 2 bases and at J to 7 bases, leaving 2 bases not matched to a gene. The CDR3: CASSLGTGGHGELFF. CDR3 sequence (DNA): TGTGCCAGCAGTTTAGGGACAGGGGGCCACGGGGAGCTGTTTTTT.

The chain links TRBV10-3 to TRBJ2-3, with 14 bases lining up with TRBD2. CDR3 length: 20 residues. Per germline, CDR1 ENHRY and CDR2 SYGVKD. The trim removed 0 bases at V and 5 bases at J, leaving 13 bases unmatched. CDR3 nucleotide sequence: TGTGCCATCAGTGAGTCCCCGGGACTAGCGGGAGTACCCCTGGGAGATACGCAGTATTTT. Its protein product is CAISESPGLAGVPLGDTQYF.

The chain carries TRBV7-3 and TRBJ1-2, with no clear D. The germline V and J ends were trimmed by 5 bases and 4 bases, with 8 bases remaining between them. This CDR3 comprises 12 residues. The germline CDR1 and CDR2 sequences are SGHTA and FQGTGA. The CDR3 nucleotides are TGTGCCAGCAGCACCACAGCCTATGGCTACACCTTC. Protein: CASSTTAYGYTF.

The J gene is TRBJ2-3, the V gene TRBV10-3; unclear D gene. The germline V and J ends were trimmed by 4 bases and 0 bases, with 11 bases remaining between them. Germline V gives CDR1 ENHRY, CDR2 SYGVKD. The CDR3 is 15 amino acids. The CDR3 sequence is CAISAEPGSTDTQYF. CDR3 bases: TGTGCCATCAGTGCAGAACCAGGAAGCACAGATACGCAGTATTTT.

In this sample, this clone turned up once. The CDR3 reads CAWSVEGGTEAFF. The CDR3 bases are TGTGCCTGGAGTGTAGAGGGAGGGACTGAAGCTTTCTTT. V usage is TRBV30 and J usage is TRBJ1-1; no reliable D call. Trimming removed 0 bases at V and 5 bases at J, with 10 bases between. The CDR3 runs to 13 residues. Germline CDR1 GTSNPN, CDR2 SVGIG (reference sequence).

This sequence joins TRBV7-9 and TRBJ2-2; 9 nucleotides line up with TRBD2. Trimming removed 3 bases from V and 6 bases from J; junction bases left unmatched: 2. The CDR3 has 14 residues. Germline assignment: CDR1 SEHNR and CDR2 FQNEAQ (reference sequence). CDR3 nucleotide sequence: TGTGCCAGCAGCTTCGGGACTAGCCCCGGGGAGCTGTTTTTT. It specifies CASSFGTSPGELFF.

The V call is TRBV2, the J call TRBJ1-2, with D unresolved. Germline assignment: CDR1 SNHLY and CDR2 FYNNEI. The V and J ends lost 0 bases and 8 bases respectively, with 7 bases between them. The CDR3 has 12 amino acids. The CDR3 coding sequence is TGTGCCAGCAGTGAAGCGCTCCGAGGCTACACCTTC. Translating gives CASSEALRGYTF.

The table lists this clone with a few counts. This rearrangement joins TRBV15 to TRBJ2-7; D remains unclear. The germline V and J ends were trimmed by 1 base and 4 bases, with 17 bases remaining between them. Germline V gives CDR1 LNHNV, CDR2 YYDKDF (reference sequence). The CDR3 loop spans 16 amino acids. The CDR3 here is CATSRAPPFWAYEQYF. DNA of the CDR3: TGTGCCACCAGCAGAGCTCCACCCTTCTGGGCATACGAGCAGTACTTC. Variable domain in full (rest from reference TRBV15 and TRBJ2-7): DAMVIQNPRYQVTQFGKPVTLSCSQTLNHNVMYWYQQKSSQAPKLLFHYYDKDFNNEADTPDNFQSRRPNTSFCFLDIRSPGLGDTAMYLCATSRAPPFWAYEQYFGPGTRLTVT.

This sequence joins TRBV2 and TRBJ1-2, with 9 bases identical to TRBD1. The germline V gene has CDR1 SNHLY and CDR2 FYNNEI. The J segment lost 2 bases and the V segment lost 6 bases, leaving 10 bases of the junction unmatched. The CDR3 is 16 residues long. The CDR3 loop is CASSPVTGTGNYGYTF. In DNA, the CDR3 is TGTGCCAGCAGCCCTGTAACTGGGACAGGGAACTATGGCTACACCTTC.

This rearrangement joins TRBV28 to TRBJ2-5; no reliable D call. Trimming removed 3 bases from V and 9 bases from J, with 11 bases in between. The CDR3 contains 12 residues. Germline V gene lookup returns CDR1 MDHEN and CDR2 SYDVKM. The CDR3 loop reads CASSFYSRAQYF. The DNA of the CDR3 is TGTGCCAGCAGTTTTTATAGCCGGGCCCAGTACTTC.

V usage is TRBV4-2 and J usage is TRBJ2-2; 8 nucleotides match TRBD1. The CDR3 extends over 14 amino acids. V was clipped by 4 bases and J by 3 bases; unmatched bases: 1. Germline V gene lookup returns CDR1 LGHNA and CDR2 YNFKEQ. CDR3 sequence: CASSPGQDTGELFF. As DNA, the CDR3 is TGTGCCAGCAGCCCGGGACAGGACACCGGGGAGCTGTTTTTT.

The rearrangement joins TRBV7-2 to TRBJ1-3; no clear D gene. V lost 1 base to trimming and J lost 0 bases, with 13 bases between them. The CDR3 is 17 amino acids. CDR1 is SGHTA, CDR2 FQGNSA, per germline. The CDR3, as DNA: TGTGCCAGCAGCTTAGATGTAGAGCCCCGCTCTGGAAACACCATATATTTT. It translates to CASSLDVEPRSGNTIYF.

The genes are TRBV27 and TRBJ1-1, with no clear D. Germline V gene data show CDR1 as MNHEY and CDR2 as SMNVEV (reference sequence). The CDR3 is 13 amino acids. With 2 bases removed from V and 1 base from J, the gap between germline ends came to 5 bases. The CDR3, as DNA: TGTGCCAGCAGTTTAGGCGGGAACACTGAAGCTTTCTTT. Translating gives CASSLGGNTEAFF.

The gene calls are TRBV11-2 and TRBJ2-7, with D uncertain. The CDR3 extends over 14 amino acids. Per germline, CDR1 SGHAT and CDR2 FQNNGV. Trimming removed 4 bases at V and 2 bases at J, with 12 bases between. In DNA form, the CDR3 reads TGTGCCAGCAGCTCACCCGCCAGTCCCTACGAGCAGTACTTC. It encodes CASSSPASPYEQYF. Using reference TRBV11-2 and TRBJ2-7 for the parts outside the CDR3, the full variable domain is EAGVAQSPRYKIIEKRQSVAFWCNPISGHATLYWYQQILGQGPKLLIQFQNNGVVDDSQLPKDRFSAERLKGVDSTLKIQPAKLEDSAVYLCASSSPASPYEQYFGPGTRLTVT.

This chain uses TRBV7-3 with TRBJ2-7; TRBD1 aligns across 7 bases. The CDR3 runs 15 residues. Looked up from germline, CDR1 is SGHTA and CDR2 is FQGTGA. The J segment lost 1 base and the V segment lost 1 base, leaving 4 bases of the junction unmatched. As DNA, the CDR3 is TGTGCCAGCAGCTTAAATCCGGACAGGTCCTACGAGCAGTACTTC. It translates to CASSLNPDRSYEQYF.